This T cell receptor beta chain originates from a study of blood T cell repertoires in COVID-19. Background on the study: In each case, the material was cDNA or gDNA derived from T cells, B-cell-depleted T cells, or PBMCs.

Germline V CDR1 and CDR2: SGHTA, FQGNSA. The CDR3 has 14 residues. Notes on this clone: At one end, the junction sequence differs from germline, possibly due to a read error.

Here immunoSEQ multiplex PCR was the method, and the copy in TCRdb shows in-frame clones only, minus some. The table lists 450,000 or so clones, roughly 89% of them singletons. The sequencing sample was made of peripheral blood. This chain uses TRBV7-2 with TRBJ2-5, with 12 bases aligning to TRBD2. This sequence originates from a man between 18 and 35 years old with COVID-19, enrolled during active disease. The CDR3 protein is CPVRLAGDQETQYF. CDR3 nucleotide sequence: TGCCCCGTCCGACTAGCGGGGGACCAAGAGACCCAGTACTTC.